This T cell receptor (beta chain) emerged from a study of T-cell reconstitution after alpha-beta-depleted transplantation in children. The V gene's germline CDR1 is SGDLS and CDR2 YYNGEE. CDR3 length: 15 residues. V dropped 2 bases and J dropped 4 bases, with 13 bases sitting between them. Unique molecular identifiers were incorporated into the prepared TCRbeta library. TCRdb processed the PCR reads anew with MiXCR; each CDR3 protein has one entry. The repertoire includes some 640,000 distinct CDR3 sequences, roughly 15% of them detected once, and approximately 1.1% sits in the top ten. This clonotype turned up a few times.

The receptor's source is a human donor who donated a stem cell graft to a child with acute myeloid leukemia. Sequences were derived from PBMCs from the stem cell graft donor, sampled from the stem cell graft. The V gene is TRBV9, the J gene TRBJ2-1; tentative D call: TRBD2 (6 bases). The CDR3 nucleotides are TGTGCCAGCAGCGTGGGGACTCAGACATACAATGAGCAGTTCTTC. It translates to CASSVGTQTYNEQFF.